Listed here are 5 T cell receptor beta chains from one sample, sequenced in a study of blood T cell repertoires in COVID-19. Only in-frame clones appear in the TCRdb table, and some are missing; sequencing was by immunoSEQ multiplex PCR. The data contain 180,000 or so clones, more than 85% of them seen just once; the ten biggest clones take up roughly 1.2%. The sample consisted of PBMCs or T cells enriched from blood (not recorded which). The receptors come from a human donor with acute COVID-19. The donor label of this sample is uncertain.

The J gene is TRBJ1-3, the V gene TRBV10-3; 7 nucleotides match TRBD1. CDR3 length: 14 residues. The germline CDR1 and CDR2 sequences are ENHRY and SYGVKD. J gave up 4 bases and V 6 bases, and 6 bases lay outside the gene matches. This chain's CDR3 is CAIRTGEAGNTIYF. The CDR3 DNA is TGTGCCATCAGAACAGGGGAGGCGGGAAACACCATATATTTT.

The V call is TRBV9, the J call TRBJ2-2, with 11 bases aligning to TRBD2. The CDR3 extends over 17 amino acids. J was trimmed by 0 bases and V by 1 base; bases with no gene match: 2. In germline, CDR1 is SGDLS, CDR2 YYNGEE. In DNA, the CDR3 is TGTGCCAGCAGCGTAACTAGCGGGGGACCGAACACCGGGGAGCTGTTTTTT. Translation: CASSVTSGGPNTGELFF.

The chain has TRBV4-1 and TRBJ2-2, with TRBD2 matching over 7 bases. The CDR3 covers 13 residues. The V segment lost 4 bases and the J segment 4 bases; nucleotides outside the gene matches: 0. Looked up from germline, CDR1 is MGHRA and CDR2 is YSYEKL. CDR3 DNA: TGCGCCAGCAGCCGGGGGGGCACCGGGGAGCTGTTTTTT. Amino acids: CASSRGGTGELFF.

The chain links TRBV27 to TRBJ2-3; TRBD1 matches at 8 bases. The CDR3 sequence is 16 residues long. Trimming took 2 bases from V and 1 from J; bases not matched to a gene: 5. CDR1 is MNHEY, CDR2 SMNVEV, per germline (reference sequence). The CDR3 sequence is CASSLRRDRRTDTQYF. The CDR3 DNA reads TGTGCCAGCAGTTTACGGCGGGACAGGCGCACAGATACGCAGTATTTT.

The chain joins TRBV29-1 to TRBJ2-3, with TRBD1 as a possible D gene (5 bases). The V end lost 6 bases, the J end lost 3 bases, and 13 bases lay between the germline ends. CDR1 SQVTM and CDR2 ANQGSEA come from the germline V gene. The CDR3 spans 13 residues. The CDR3 DNA reads TGCAGCGTCGAGCCGAGACAGACAGATACGCAGTATTTT. It yields the protein CSVEPRQTDTQYF.